The 29 T cell receptor beta chains below were found in one sample sequenced in a study of blood T cell repertoires in COVID-19. Sequencing used immunoSEQ multiplex PCR; TCRdb keeps in-frame clones, though not all of them. The table includes fewer than 90,000 clones, 80% detected once. The sequenced sample was peripheral blood. These receptors originate from a woman older than 75 with acute or convalescent COVID-19.

The chain carries TRBV18 and TRBJ2-3; 8 bases agree with TRBD2. V trimming: 0 bases; J trimming: 4 bases; junction bases outside the gene matches: 9. There are 17 residues in the CDR3. Germline CDR1 KGHSH, CDR2 LQKENI. CDR3 amino acids: CASSPPNSGSEADTQYF. CDR3 in DNA: TGTGCCAGCTCACCACCGAACAGCGGGAGTGAGGCAGATACGCAGTATTTT. The entire variable domain, with the rest obtained from reference TRBV18 and TRBJ2-3, is as follows: NAGVMQNPRHLVRRRGQEARLRCSPMKGHSHVYWYRQLPEEGLKFMVYLQKENIIDESGMPKERFSAEFPKEGPSILRIQQVVRGDSAAYFCASSPPNSGSEADTQYFGPGTRLTVL.

Notes on this clone: The junction departs from germline at one end; a sequencing error may be responsible. This chain uses TRBV5-5 with TRBJ2-7; D is possibly TRBD1 (5 bases). This CDR3 has 11 residues. CDR1 is SGHKS and CDR2 is YYEKEE in the germline V gene (reference sequence). As DNA, the CDR3 is TGTGCCAGCAGCTCCAGGGAAAGAGTCCTCTTC. Protein: CASSSRERVLF.

A single count supports this clone. V is TRBV6-5 and J is TRBJ1-5, with D possibly being TRBD1 (6 bases). The germline gives CDR1 MNHEY, CDR2 SVGAGI. CDR3 length: 15 amino acids. The V gene lost 4 bases and the J gene lost 5 bases, with 15 bases spanning the gap. The CDR3 nucleotides are TGTGCCAGCAGTTCGCGGCAGGGGAGACATCAGCCCCAGCATTTT. Residues: CASSSRQGRHQPQHF.

This clone came up once. The chain has TRBV10-3 and TRBJ2-3, with TRBD2 identical over 11 bases. The length of the CDR3 is 14 residues. Trimming cost V 5 bases and J 5 bases; bases outside gene matches: 3. CDR1 is ENHRY and CDR2 is SYGVKD in the germline V gene. The CDR3 DNA is TGTGCCATCAGTCTTAGCGGGAGGGGAGATACGCAGTATTTT. Protein: CAISLSGRGDTQYF.

CDR3 region: CASSPTGTGEQYF. The CDR3 nucleotides read TGTGCCAGCAGCCCCACAGGGACGGGCGAGCAGTACTTC. The chain combines TRBV25-1 with TRBJ2-7, with TRBD1 as a possible D gene (6 bases). Trimming pared 6 bases from V and 6 bases from J, leaving 15 bases between. This CDR3 has 13 residues. CDR1 and CDR2 (germline): MGHDK, SYGVNS.

The rearrangement uses TRBV5-1 and TRBJ1-5, with D unclear. CDR3 length equals 16 residues. CDR1 is SGHRS and CDR2 is YFSETQ in the germline V gene. V was shortened by 0 bases and J by 0 bases, with 10 bases between the two germline ends. The CDR3 nucleotides read TGCGCCAGCAGCTTGGGGACGGGGAATAGCAATCAGCCCCAGCATTTT. Protein product: CASSLGTGNSNQPQHF.

This clone was recorded once. The chain combines TRBV9 with TRBJ2-4; D is undetermined. CDR3 length: 13 amino acids. V was trimmed by 3 bases and J by 3 bases, leaving 7 bases between them. CDR1 and CDR2 from the germline V gene are SGDLS and YYNGEE. CDR3 coding DNA: TGTGCCAGCAGCGATTCGGTCAAAAACATTCAGTACTTC. Translating gives CASSDSVKNIQYF.

V is TRBV19 and J is TRBJ1-6, with 7 bases aligning to TRBD1. Per the germline V gene, CDR1 is LNHDA and CDR2 is SQIVND (reference sequence). The CDR3 consists of 16 residues. V lost 6 bases, J lost 1 base, and 6 bases stayed unmatched. The chain's CDR3 is CASSSTTGSYNSPLHF. CDR3 DNA: TGTGCCAGTAGCTCCACGACAGGGTCCTATAATTCACCCCTCCACTTT.

This clone was seen only once. The chain employs TRBV12-3 or TRBV12-4 and TRBJ1-5; 8 bases are a match to TRBD1. The CDR3 covers 13 residues. The V gene end was trimmed by 5 bases and the J gene end by 7 bases; junction bases not matched to a gene: 4. CDR3 DNA sequence: TGTGCCAGCAGTAGGACAGGGAAGCAGCCCCAGCATTTT. It translates to CASSRTGKQPQHF.

J is TRBJ2-7 and V is TRBV3-1 (or the pseudogene TRBV3-2), with a tentative D call TRBD2 (6 bases). Germline V gene data show CDR1 as LGHDT and CDR2 as YNNKEL (reference sequence). Trimming stripped 5 bases from V and 6 bases from J, with 17 bases between. The CDR3 is 14 amino acids. CDR3 region: CASSVGLSAGEQYF. The DNA for the CDR3 is TGTGCCAGCAGCGTTGGACTAAGCGCGGGCGAGCAGTACTTC.

V gene TRBV6-5 combines with J gene TRBJ2-2; TRBD1 is a possible D gene (5 bases). Germline assignment: CDR1 MNHEY and CDR2 SVGAGI. V lost 5 bases to trimming and J lost 7 bases, with 11 bases between them. The CDR3 consists of 13 residues. The CDR3 nucleotides read TGTGCCAGCAGTACAGGCCCGGGCGGGGAGCTGTTTTTT. It yields the protein CASSTGPGGELFF.

The chain joins TRBV5-6 to TRBJ1-5, with 8 nucleotides matching TRBD1. Germline CDR1 and CDR2: SGHDT and YYEEEE. The CDR3 spans 17 residues. The J segment lost 5 bases and the V segment lost 2 bases, leaving 12 bases of the junction unmatched. CDR3 DNA sequence: TGTGCCAGCAGCTTTAATCCGGACAGGGCTTTTGATCAGCCCCAGCATTTT. This gives the protein CASSFNPDRAFDQPQHF.

J is TRBJ2-4 and V is TRBV11-2, with D maybe TRBD1 (5 bases). V was pared by 2 bases and J by 7 bases, with 18 bases between. Per germline, CDR1 SGHAT and CDR2 FQNNGV. This CDR3 spans 16 amino acids. Here the CDR3 reads CASSLNYGARDNIQYF. DNA for the CDR3: TGTGCCAGCAGCTTAAATTATGGGGCCCGCGATAACATTCAGTACTTC.

The V gene is TRBV3-1 (or the pseudogene TRBV3-2), the J gene TRBJ1-5; D gene ambiguous. Germline V gives CDR1 LGHDT, CDR2 YNNKEL (reference sequence). V lost 1 base to trimming and J lost 5 bases, with 6 bases between them. The CDR3 totals 13 residues. The CDR3 DNA follows: TGTGCCAGCAGCCAAGTTCGGGATCAGCCCCAGCATTTT. It specifies CASSQVRDQPQHF.

This clone was seen a few times. The chain is built from TRBV6-2 or TRBV6-3 and TRBJ1-2, with no clear D. Trimming took off 5 bases at V and 2 bases at J, with 9 bases between the two ends. The CDR3 sequence is 13 residues long. Germline CDR1 and CDR2: MNHEY and SVGEGT. The CDR3 region has the DNA TGTGCCAGCAGTAAGGGAGAAAACTATGGCTACACCTTC. The encoded protein is CASSKGENYGYTF.

The CDR3, as DNA: TGTGCCAGCAGCTTAGGGATGACTAGCTCCGAGCAGTACTTC. Its translation is CASSLGMTSSEQYF. The chain links TRBV7-8 to TRBJ2-7; 7 bases are shared with TRBD2. J was trimmed by 6 bases and V by 1 base; bases with no gene match: 6. There are 14 residues in the CDR3. CDR1 is SGHVS and CDR2 is FQNEAQ in the germline V gene. The variable domain in full, with the rest retrieved from reference TRBV7-8 and TRBJ2-7, is GAGVSQSPRYKVAKRGQDVALRCDPISGHVSLFWYQQALGQGPEFLTYFQNEAQLDKSGLPSDRFFAERPEGSVSTLKIQRTQQEDSAVYLCASSLGMTSSEQYFGPGTRLTVT.

The V and J genes are TRBV7-7 and TRBJ1-1; tentatively, D is TRBD1 (6 bases). CDR3 size: 15 residues. Trimming took off 5 bases at V and 7 bases at J, with 20 bases between the two ends. Looked up from germline, CDR1 is SSHAT and CDR2 is FNYEAQ (reference sequence). CDR3 nucleotide sequence: TGTGCCAGCAGCCCCCCCAGCAGGGGCCTCTGTGAAGCTTTCTTT. As protein: CASSPPSRGLCEAFF. The full variable domain, completed using reference TRBV7-7 and TRBJ1-1, is GAGVSQSPRYKVTKRGQDVTLRCDPISSHATLYWYQQALGQGPEFLTYFNYEAQPDKSGLPSDRFSAERPEGSISTLTIQRTEQRDSAMYRCASSPPSRGLCEAFFGQGTRLTVV.

This chain links TRBV7-2 with TRBJ2-7, with 7 positions matching TRBD1. V lost 5 bases to trimming and J lost 6 bases; unmatched junction nucleotides: 7. The CDR3 runs 13 residues. Germline loops: CDR1 SGHTA, CDR2 FQGNSA. CDR3 coding DNA: TGTGCCAGCAGCCCGGGAAGGGGGCGCGAGCAGTACTTC. Translated, it gives CASSPGRGREQYF. The complete variable domain, with remaining parts taken from reference TRBV7-2 and TRBJ2-7, reads GAGVSQSPSNKVTEKGKDVELRCDPISGHTALYWYRQSLGQGLEFLIYFQGNSAPDKSGLPSDRFSAERTGGSVSTLTIQRTQQEDSAVYLCASSPGRGREQYFGPGTRLTVT.

This rearrangement joins TRBV12-3 or TRBV12-4 to TRBJ2-4; D is unresolved. The CDR3 loop spans 12 amino acids. V lost 3 bases, J lost 9 bases, and 9 bases lay in between. CDR3 protein: CASSFNNGIQYF. DNA for the CDR3: TGTGCCAGCAGTTTTAATAACGGCATTCAGTACTTC.

The J gene is TRBJ2-5, the V gene TRBV7-3; D call uncertain. The CDR3 is made up of 15 amino acids. The ends were cut back, 5 bases at V and 4 bases at J, with 17 bases in the middle. Germline CDR1 reads SGHTA; CDR2 reads FQGTGA. Here the CDR3 reads CASSPPLDSGETQYF. CDR3 DNA sequence: TGTGCCAGCAGCCCTCCTCTTGACTCCGGAGAGACCCAGTACTTC.

This sequence joins TRBV4-2 and TRBJ2-5; 9 bases match TRBD2. Unmatched junction bases numbered 7, after V lost 1 base and J lost 1 base. The CDR3 runs to 17 residues. Germline assignment: CDR1 LGHNA and CDR2 YNFKEQ. CDR3 DNA: TGTGCCAGCAGCCAAGGGACAGCGGGAGGCCGCCAAGAGACCCAGTACTTC. Translating it yields CASSQGTAGGRQETQYF.

The rearrangement links TRBV18 to TRBJ2-7, with unresolved D. This CDR3 comprises 11 residues. Germline loops: CDR1 KGHSH, CDR2 LQKENI. V was clipped by 5 bases and J by 5 bases, with 7 bases between them. The chain's CDR3 is CASSNTDEQYF. CDR3 DNA: TGTGCCAGCTCAAATACAGACGAGCAGTACTTC.

The genes are TRBV19 and TRBJ2-6; 9 nucleotides match TRBD1. The junction had 11 bases not matched to a gene; V was cut back by 6 bases and J by 2 bases. There are 18 residues in the CDR3. Germline V CDR1 and CDR2: LNHDA, SQIVND (reference sequence). The CDR3 sequence is CASRRNTGGLAGANVLTF. CDR3 coding DNA: TGTGCCAGTAGGCGAAATACAGGGGGCTTGGCTGGGGCCAACGTCCTGACTTTC.

V is TRBV5-1 and J is TRBJ2-7, with 12 bases matching TRBD1. The germline CDR1 and CDR2 sequences are SGHRS and YFSETQ. Trimming at V came to 4 bases and at J to 4 bases, leaving 3 bases not matched to a gene. The CDR3 is 14 amino acids. The CDR3 here is CASSTGQGAYEQYF. The CDR3 DNA follows: TGCGCCAGCAGCACGGGACAGGGGGCTTACGAGCAGTACTTC.

The CDR3 DNA reads as TGCGCCAGCAGAACAGAGCTGAACACTGAAGCTTTCTTT. Residues: CASRTELNTEAFF. V is TRBV5-1 and J is TRBJ1-1; D remains ambiguous. CDR1 and CDR2 from the germline V gene are SGHRS and YFSETQ. V was pared by 5 bases and J by 0 bases, with 8 bases between. The CDR3 is made up of 13 amino acids.

The CDR3: CASSPRISQETQYF. The CDR3 coding sequence is TGTGCCAGCTCACCGAGGATCTCCCAAGAGACCCAGTACTTC. The chain links TRBV18 to TRBJ2-5; D uncertain. Germline V CDR1 and CDR2: KGHSH, LQKENI. V lost 3 bases, J lost 1 base, and 9 bases lay in between. The CDR3 loop spans 14 amino acids.

The chain is built from TRBV7-8 and TRBJ1-3; no definite D call. The CDR3 consists of 15 residues. Germline V gives CDR1 SGHVS, CDR2 FQNEAQ. V dropped 3 bases and J dropped 1 base, with 10 bases sitting between them. The CDR3 bases are TGTGCCAGCAGCTTCGCCGCCGGGTCTGGAAACACCATATATTTT. Protein: CASSFAAGSGNTIYF.

This clone was seen a handful of times. DNA for the CDR3: TGTGCCAGCAGTGAAACAGGGGGACCGATAAGTGGCTACACCTTC. Translated: CASSETGGPISGYTF. The chain is built from TRBV2 and TRBJ1-2; 8 bases map to TRBD1. This CDR3 contains 15 residues. V was clipped by 2 bases and J by 7 bases; unmatched bases: 9. CDR1 and CDR2 (germline): SNHLY, FYNNEI.

The chain uses TRBV6-1 and TRBJ2-4; D not certain. V lost 2 bases and J 3 bases, leaving 11 bases between the germline ends. Germline assignment: CDR1 MNHNS and CDR2 SASEGT. The CDR3 is made up of 15 amino acids. The CDR3 sequence is CASSETPRGKNIQYF. In DNA, the CDR3 is TGTGCCAGCAGTGAAACCCCCCGAGGCAAAAACATTCAGTACTTC.